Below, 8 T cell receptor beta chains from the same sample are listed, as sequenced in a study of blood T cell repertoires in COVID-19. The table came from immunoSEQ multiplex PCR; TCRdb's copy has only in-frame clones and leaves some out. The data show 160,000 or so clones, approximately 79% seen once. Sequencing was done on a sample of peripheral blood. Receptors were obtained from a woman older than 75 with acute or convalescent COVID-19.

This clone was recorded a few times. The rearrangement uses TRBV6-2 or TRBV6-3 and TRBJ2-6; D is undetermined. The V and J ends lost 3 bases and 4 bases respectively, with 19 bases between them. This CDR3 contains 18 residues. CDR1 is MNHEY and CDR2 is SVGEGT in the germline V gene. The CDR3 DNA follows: TGTGCCAGCAGTTATGAATCTCGCGTAGCATGGGGGGCCAACGTCCTGACTTTC. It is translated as CASSYESRVAWGANVLTF.

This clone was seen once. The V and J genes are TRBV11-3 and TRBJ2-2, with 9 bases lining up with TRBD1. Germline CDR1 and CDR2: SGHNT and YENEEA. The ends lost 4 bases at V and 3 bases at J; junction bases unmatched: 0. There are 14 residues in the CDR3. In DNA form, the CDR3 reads TGTGCCAGCAGCTGGACAGGGGACACCGGGGAGCTGTTTTTT. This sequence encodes CASSWTGDTGELFF.

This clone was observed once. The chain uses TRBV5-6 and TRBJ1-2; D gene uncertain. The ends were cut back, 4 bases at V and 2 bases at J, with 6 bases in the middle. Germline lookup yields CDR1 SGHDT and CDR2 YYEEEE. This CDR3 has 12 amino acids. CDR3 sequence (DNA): TGTGCCAGCAGCCCGCTAAACTATGGCTACACCTTC. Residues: CASSPLNYGYTF.

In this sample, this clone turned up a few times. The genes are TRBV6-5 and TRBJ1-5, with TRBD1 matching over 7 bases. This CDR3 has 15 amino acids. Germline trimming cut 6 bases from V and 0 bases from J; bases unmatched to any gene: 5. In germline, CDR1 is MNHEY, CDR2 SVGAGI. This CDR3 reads CASSLDRRSNQPQHF. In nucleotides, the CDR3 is TGTGCCAGCAGCCTGGACAGGCGTAGCAATCAGCCCCAGCATTTT.

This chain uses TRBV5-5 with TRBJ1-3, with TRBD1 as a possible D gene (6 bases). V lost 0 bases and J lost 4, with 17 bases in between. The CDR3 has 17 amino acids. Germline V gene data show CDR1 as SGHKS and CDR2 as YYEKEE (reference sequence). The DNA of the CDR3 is TGTGCCAGCAGCTTGGTTCCCACGACCGGGACAGGAAACACCATATATTTT. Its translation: CASSLVPTTGTGNTIYF.

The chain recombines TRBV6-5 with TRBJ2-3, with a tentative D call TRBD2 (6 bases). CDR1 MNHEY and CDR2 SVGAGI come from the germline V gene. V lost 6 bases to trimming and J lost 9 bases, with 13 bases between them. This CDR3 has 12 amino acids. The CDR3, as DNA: TGTGCCAGCAGAGAGGATCTAGCGACGCAGTATTTT. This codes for CASREDLATQYF.

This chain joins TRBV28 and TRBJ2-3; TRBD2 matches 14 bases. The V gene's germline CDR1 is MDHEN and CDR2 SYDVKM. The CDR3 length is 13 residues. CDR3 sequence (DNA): TGTGTGACTAGCGGGAGGGCGACCGGTACGCAGTATTTT. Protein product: CVTSGRATGTQYF.

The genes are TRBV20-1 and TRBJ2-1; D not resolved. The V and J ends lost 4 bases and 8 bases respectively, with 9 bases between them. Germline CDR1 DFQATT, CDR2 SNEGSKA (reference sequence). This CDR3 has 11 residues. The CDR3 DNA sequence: TGCAGTGCTATCTTTCTAGATGAGCAGTTCTTC. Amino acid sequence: CSAIFLDEQFF.